This passage covers 32 T cell receptor beta chains from one sample sequenced in a study of T cells after posttransplantation cyclophosphamide. Clones were read by immunoSEQ multiplex PCR, and TCRdb kept only the in-frame ones, dropping some. The record shows approximately 41,000 clones for this sample, with no singletons present. Sequencing was carried out using PBMCs. All receptors come from a man aged 50 or older in good health, CMV-negative, and a related stem cell transplant donor.

This clone came up many times. V gene TRBV5-1 combines with J gene TRBJ1-2; D is undetermined. Between the trimmed V and J ends, which lost 0 bases and 4 bases, there was a span of 13 bases. The germline V gene encodes CDR1 SGHRS and CDR2 YFSETQ. There are 15 residues in the CDR3. CDR3 DNA: TGCGCCAGCAGCTTGGCCGGGGTATCGGGCTATGGCTACACCTTC. Translating gives CASSLAGVSGYGYTF. The variable domain in full, with the rest retrieved from reference TRBV5-1 and TRBJ1-2, is KAGVTQTPRYLIKTRGQQVTLSCSPISGHRSVSWYQQTPGQGLQFLFEYFSETQRNKGNFPGRFSGRQFSNSRSEMNVSTLELGDSALYLCASSLAGVSGYGYTFGSGTRLTVV.

This clone was observed a few times. The V gene is TRBV15, the J gene TRBJ2-1; possibly TRBD2 for D (5 bases). Germline values: CDR1 LNHNV, CDR2 YYDKDF (reference sequence). V gave up 0 bases and J gave up 5 bases, with 14 bases separating them. CDR3 length: 16 residues. Here the CDR3 reads CATSRDPSGINNEQFF. The DNA for the CDR3 is TGTGCCACCAGCAGAGATCCCTCCGGGATTAACAATGAGCAGTTCTTC.

This clone has a count of ten or more. This chain links TRBV15 with TRBJ1-1, with TRBD1 identical over 10 bases. V shed 4 bases, J shed 4 bases, and the junction held 3 bases outside the gene matches. Germline CDR1 and CDR2: LNHNV and YYDKDF (reference sequence). This CDR3 is built from 14 residues. The CDR3 sequence is CATSIRTGGTEAFF. The CDR3 nucleotides read TGTGCCACCAGCATCCGGACAGGGGGCACTGAAGCTTTCTTT.

This clone was recorded many times. This chain links TRBV5-6 with TRBJ2-3; 11 nucleotides line up with TRBD2. The CDR3 sequence is 16 residues long. Germline assignment: CDR1 SGHDT and CDR2 YYEEEE. Unmatched junction bases numbered 2, after V lost 2 bases and J lost 0 bases. CDR3 amino acids: CASSFIAGGSTDTQYF. The CDR3 nucleotides read TGTGCCAGCAGCTTCATAGCGGGGGGGAGCACAGATACGCAGTATTTT.

This clone is medium-sized by share. V usage is TRBV27 and J usage is TRBJ2-1; 7 bases line up with TRBD1. Germline V gene data show CDR1 as MNHEY and CDR2 as SMNVEV (reference sequence). The CDR3 is 14 amino acids. V lost 5 bases, J lost 6 bases, and 7 bases stayed unmatched. The CDR3 bases are TGTGCCAGCAGTCCACAGGGGAACCCCAATGAGCAGTTCTTC. This codes for CASSPQGNPNEQFF.

This clone was counted at least ten times. V and J are TRBV6-5 and TRBJ1-6; the match to TRBD1 covers 9 bases. This CDR3 is 14 amino acids long. Germline-derived CDR1 and CDR2 are MNHEY and SVGAGI. Trimming took 5 bases from V and 9 from J; bases not matched to a gene: 5. Here the CDR3 reads CASSRDRVGSPLHF. Written as DNA, the CDR3 is TGTGCCAGCAGTCGGGACAGGGTCGGTTCACCCCTCCACTTT.

This clone was observed many times. The chain has TRBV4-3 and TRBJ1-3, with 7 bases identical to TRBD1. Germline V gene lookup returns CDR1 LGHNA and CDR2 YSLEER. CDR3 length: 15 amino acids. V dropped 0 bases and J dropped 4; count of bases not matched to a gene: 3. CDR3: CASSQDQGVGNTIYF. The CDR3 DNA follows: TGCGCCAGCAGCCAAGATCAGGGGGTGGGAAACACCATATATTTT.

This clone showed up just a few times. The V gene is TRBV5-1, the J gene TRBJ1-2; weak D call: TRBD1 (6 bases). V was cut by 0 bases and J by 5 bases, with 17 bases left in between. CDR1 is SGHRS, CDR2 YFSETQ, per germline. CDR3 size: 16 residues. In nucleotides, the CDR3 is TGCGCCAGCAGCTTGGTGGGGGCCGAGGACCGGTATGGCTACACCTTC. Amino acid sequence: CASSLVGAEDRYGYTF.

At least ten counts were recorded for this clone. This chain uses TRBV7-2 with TRBJ1-2, with D possibly TRBD1 on 5 matching bases. Germline CDR1 reads SGHTA; CDR2 reads FQGNSA. This CDR3 comprises 14 residues. Trimming left V 0 bases short and J 4 bases short, with 9 bases between. The CDR3 here is CASSLAGAGYGYTF. CDR3 in DNA: TGTGCCAGCAGCTTAGCTGGGGCTGGCTATGGCTACACCTTC.

V gene TRBV7-6 combines with J gene TRBJ2-5, with TRBD2 matching over 7 bases. Germline CDR1 reads SGHVS; CDR2 reads FNYEAQ. V was clipped by 2 bases and J by 4 bases; unmatched bases: 7. CDR3 length equals 15 residues. In nucleotides, the CDR3 is TGTGCCAGCAGCTTATTCGCCTCGGGGGGAGAGACCCAGTACTTC. Encoded protein: CASSLFASGGETQYF.

This clone was seen repeatedly, ten times or more. The chain recombines TRBV11-2 with TRBJ2-3; D uncertain. CDR1 SGHAT and CDR2 FQNNGV come from the germline V gene. The CDR3 contains 12 residues. V gave up 5 bases and J gave up 1 base, with 4 bases separating them. CDR3 in amino acids: CASSTRTDTQYF. The CDR3 DNA reads as TGTGCCAGCAGCACACGCACAGATACGCAGTATTTT.

This clone was recorded many times. The J gene is TRBJ2-1, the V gene TRBV19, with a tentative D call TRBD1 (5 bases). V lost 10 bases and J lost 0, with 10 bases in between. This CDR3 region has 13 residues. Germline-derived CDR1 and CDR2 are LNHDA and SQIVND (reference sequence). The CDR3 nucleotides read TGTGCCACTCAGGGATTCTCCTACAATGAGCAGTTCTTC. Its protein is CATQGFSYNEQFF.

There are many counts of this clone. The V call is TRBV5-4, the J call TRBJ2-7; 10 positions match TRBD1. V shed 4 bases and J 2 bases; nucleotides not matched to a gene: 6. The germline V gene encodes CDR1 SGHNT and CDR2 YYREEE (reference sequence). The CDR3 loop spans 15 amino acids. CDR3 residues: CASSLGQGFPYEQYF. The CDR3 DNA follows: TGTGCCAGCAGCCTGGGACAGGGGTTTCCCTACGAGCAGTACTTC.

Many counts were recorded for this clone. The genes are TRBV7-9 and TRBJ2-5; a possible D gene is TRBD1 (6 bases). V lost 3 bases and J lost 5, with 13 bases in between. The germline CDR1 and CDR2 sequences are SEHNR and FQNEAQ (reference sequence). The CDR3 loop spans 14 amino acids. CDR3 sequence: CASSFYRVGETQYF. Written as DNA, the CDR3 is TGTGCCAGCAGCTTTTACAGGGTAGGCGAGACCCAGTACTTC. Full variable domain (missing parts from reference TRBV7-9 and TRBJ2-5): DTGVSQNPRHKITKRGQNVTFRCDPISEHNRLYWYRQTLGQGPEFLTYFQNEAQLEKSRLLSDRFSAERPKGSFSTLEIQRTEQGDSAMYLCASSFYRVGETQYFGPGTRLLVL.

This clone was counted many times. V and J are TRBV2 and TRBJ2-5; 10 nucleotides line up with TRBD2. The CDR3 totals 14 residues. Germline lookup yields CDR1 SNHLY and CDR2 FYNNEI. Trimming at V came to 6 bases and at J to 0 bases, leaving 1 base not matched to a gene. The CDR3, as DNA: TGTGCCAGCAGCCTAGCGGGGGACCAAGAGACCCAGTACTTC. As protein: CASSLAGDQETQYF.

This clone was seen a few times. The V call is TRBV30, the J call TRBJ1-6; possibly TRBD1 for D (6 bases). The CDR3 spans 13 residues. V was shortened by 0 bases and J by 10 bases, with 10 bases between the two germline ends. Germline values: CDR1 GTSNPN, CDR2 SVGIG (reference sequence). CDR3 DNA sequence: TGTGCCTGGAGTGTAGGGGGTGGCTCACCCCTCCACTTT. Translating gives CAWSVGGGSPLHF. The full variable domain, in which reference TRBV30 and TRBJ1-6 provide the parts outside the CDR3, is SQTIHQWPATLVQPVGSPLSLECTVEGTSNPNLYWYRQAAGRGLQLLFYSVGIGQISSEVPQNLSASRPQDRQFILSSKKLLLSDSGFYLCAWSVGGGSPLHFGNGTRLTVT.

This clone has ten or more counts. CDR3 sequence reads: CASSLGGGHTAGELFF. The CDR3, as DNA: TGCGCCAGCAGCTTAGGGGGGGGCCACACCGCCGGGGAGCTGTTTTTT. The chain joins TRBV5-1 to TRBJ2-2; maybe TRBD2 (7 bases). Trimming stripped 2 bases from V and 6 bases from J, with 17 bases between. Per the germline V gene, CDR1 is SGHRS and CDR2 is YFSETQ. The CDR3 loop spans 16 amino acids.

This clone has at least ten counts. Other DNA sequences within the sample encode an identical CDR3. This chain joins TRBV5-1 and TRBJ2-7; 12 bases map to TRBD1. This CDR3 region has 14 residues. J gave up 5 bases and V 3 bases, and 3 bases lay outside the gene matches. Germline CDR1 SGHRS, CDR2 YFSETQ. Written as DNA, the CDR3 is TGCGCCAGCAGCTCGGGACAGGGGGCCCACGAGCAGTACTTC. Its protein is CASSSGQGAHEQYF.

This clone was recorded many times. V gene TRBV7-8 combines with J gene TRBJ1-5; D is unresolved. The germline CDR1 and CDR2 sequences are SGHVS and FQNEAQ. V was cut by 5 bases and J by 6 bases, with 8 bases left in between. The CDR3 consists of 12 residues. The CDR3 nucleotides read TGTGCCAGCAGCCCTCCAGGTCAGCCCCAGCATTTT. The encoded protein is CASSPPGQPQHF.

This clone was found many times. The V call is TRBV7-2, the J call TRBJ1-5; 10 bases are a match to TRBD1. Germline V gene data show CDR1 as SGHTA and CDR2 as FQGNSA. The CDR3 extends over 16 amino acids. J was trimmed by 7 bases and V by 0 bases; bases with no gene match: 6. CDR3 protein: CASSLATGGSLQPQHF. The CDR3 DNA follows: TGTGCCAGCAGCTTAGCGACAGGGGGCTCTCTACAGCCCCAGCATTTT.

Ten or more counts support this clone. The rearrangement uses TRBV27 and TRBJ2-7; weak D call: TRBD1 (6 bases). The V gene's germline CDR1 is MNHEY and CDR2 SMNVEV (reference sequence). The length of the CDR3 is 16 residues. The V and J ends lost 8 bases and 0 bases respectively, with 20 bases between them. The CDR3 bases are TGTGCCAGCGGAGAAATCAGGGGCCTAAGCTCCTACGAGCAGTACTTC. Translation gives CASGEIRGLSSYEQYF.

This clone came up many times. The rearrangement uses TRBV4-3 and TRBJ2-3; TRBD2 is a possible D gene (7 bases). Germline CDR1 LGHNA, CDR2 YSLEER. This CDR3 comprises 18 residues. Trimming shortened V by 0 bases and J by 2 bases, and 18 bases separated the two germline ends. The CDR3 bases are TGCGCCAGCAGCCAAGATCTCCTACGGGGGGCTTCCACAGATACGCAGTATTTT. It translates to CASSQDLLRGASTDTQYF.

This clone was observed at least ten times. This chain joins TRBV5-1 and TRBJ1-3; TRBD1 matches at 8 bases. This CDR3 has 15 residues. Per the germline V gene, CDR1 is SGHRS and CDR2 is YFSETQ. Losses at the gene ends were 3 bases for V and 1 base for J; bases not matched to a gene: 3. As DNA, the CDR3 is TGCGCCAGCAGCTCCCAGGGGGCATCTGGAAACACCATATATTTT. The encoded protein is CASSSQGASGNTIYF.

This clone showed up many times. The chain couples TRBV7-8 to TRBJ1-5, with 7 bases identical to TRBD1. The CDR3 contains 15 residues. Germline values: CDR1 SGHVS, CDR2 FQNEAQ. V was clipped by 2 bases and J by 3 bases; unmatched bases: 4. CDR3 nucleotide sequence: TGTGCCAGCAGCTTATACGGGACAGACAATCAGCCCCAGCATTTT. Its translation: CASSLYGTDNQPQHF.

This clone was seen at least ten times. The chain carries TRBV5-1 and TRBJ1-1; TRBD1 matches 10 bases. Germline V CDR1 and CDR2: SGHRS, YFSETQ. The CDR3 spans 15 residues. Trimming took 4 bases from V and 1 from J; bases not matched to a gene: 4. CDR3 bases: TGCGCCAGCAGCCTGGGGACAGGGGAGAACACTGAAGCTTTCTTT. It codes for CASSLGTGENTEAFF.

There are many counts of this clone. The chain uses TRBV5-1 and TRBJ2-5; 7 bases align to TRBD2. The germline gives CDR1 SGHRS, CDR2 YFSETQ. This CDR3 is built from 16 residues. V was clipped by 2 bases and J by 0 bases; unmatched bases: 7. The CDR3 DNA is TGCGCCAGCAGCTTCGGGGCGGGAGCAGACCAAGAGACCCAGTACTTC. Amino acids: CASSFGAGADQETQYF.

This clone was recorded many times. The chain's CDR3 is CASSLALGQGADEQFF. CDR3 sequence (DNA): TGTGCCAGCAGCTTAGCCCTCGGACAGGGGGCGGATGAGCAGTTCTTC. The rearrangement joins TRBV7-8 to TRBJ2-1; 11 bases map to TRBD1. CDR1 is SGHVS and CDR2 is FQNEAQ in the germline V gene. The CDR3 consists of 16 residues. V dropped 0 bases and J dropped 8; count of bases not matched to a gene: 6. Together with reference TRBV7-8 and TRBJ2-1, the CDR3 gives the full variable domain: GAGVSQSPRYKVAKRGQDVALRCDPISGHVSLFWYQQALGQGPEFLTYFQNEAQLDKSGLPSDRFFAERPEGSVSTLKIQRTQQEDSAVYLCASSLALGQGADEQFFGPGTRLTVL.

This clone has at least ten counts. The rearrangement links TRBV13 to TRBJ2-3; 12 positions match TRBD2. Germline CDR1 is PRHDT and CDR2 is FYEKMQ (reference sequence). The CDR3 loop spans 17 amino acids. The V gene end was trimmed by 5 bases and the J gene end by 3 bases; junction bases not matched to a gene: 9. CDR3 protein: CASSPGLAGKETDTQYF. CDR3 coding DNA: TGTGCCAGCAGCCCTGGACTAGCGGGAAAGGAGACAGATACGCAGTATTTT. The full variable domain, completed using reference TRBV13 and TRBJ2-3, is AAGVIQSPRHLIKEKRETATLKCYPIPRHDTVYWYQQGPGQDPQFLISFYEKMQSDKGSIPDRFSAQQFSDYHSELNMSSLELGDSALYFCASSPGLAGKETDTQYFGPGTRLTVL.

This clone was seen at least ten times. The genes are TRBV11-2 and TRBJ2-2; tentative D call: TRBD2 (6 bases). V dropped 2 bases and J dropped 4 bases, with 8 bases sitting between them. There are 14 residues in the CDR3. Germline values: CDR1 SGHAT, CDR2 FQNNGV. CDR3 residues: CASSLQGGTGELFF. The CDR3 DNA reads as TGTGCCAGCAGCTTACAGGGAGGCACCGGGGAGCTGTTTTTT.

This clone occurred many times. The gene calls are TRBV5-6 and TRBJ1-4; weak D call: TRBD1 (6 bases). The CDR3 length is 14 residues. V was cut by 4 bases and J by 3 bases, with 10 bases left in between. In germline, CDR1 is SGHDT, CDR2 YYEEEE. The CDR3 coding sequence is TGTGCCAGCAGCGAGGGGGGGCCTAATGAAAAACTGTTTTTT. This gives the protein CASSEGGPNEKLFF.

This clone was seen ten or more times. The chain uses TRBV2 and TRBJ2-7; D uncertain. This CDR3 is 14 amino acids long. Trimming removed 7 bases from V and 3 bases from J, with 16 bases in between. Germline CDR1 is SNHLY and CDR2 is FYNNEI. CDR3 sequence (DNA): TGTGCCAGCAAGGTGAGACTCAGTGACTACGAGCAGTACTTC. Protein sequence: CASKVRLSDYEQYF.

This clone showed up many times. The chain links TRBV6-5 to TRBJ2-7; D might be TRBD2 (5 bases). This CDR3 is built from 15 residues. Between the trimmed V and J ends, which lost 2 bases and 1 base, there was a span of 12 bases. The V gene's germline CDR1 is MNHEY and CDR2 SVGAGI. CDR3 protein: CASSYSGRASYEQYF. For the CDR3, the DNA is TGTGCCAGCAGTTACAGCGGAAGGGCGTCCTACGAGCAGTACTTC.